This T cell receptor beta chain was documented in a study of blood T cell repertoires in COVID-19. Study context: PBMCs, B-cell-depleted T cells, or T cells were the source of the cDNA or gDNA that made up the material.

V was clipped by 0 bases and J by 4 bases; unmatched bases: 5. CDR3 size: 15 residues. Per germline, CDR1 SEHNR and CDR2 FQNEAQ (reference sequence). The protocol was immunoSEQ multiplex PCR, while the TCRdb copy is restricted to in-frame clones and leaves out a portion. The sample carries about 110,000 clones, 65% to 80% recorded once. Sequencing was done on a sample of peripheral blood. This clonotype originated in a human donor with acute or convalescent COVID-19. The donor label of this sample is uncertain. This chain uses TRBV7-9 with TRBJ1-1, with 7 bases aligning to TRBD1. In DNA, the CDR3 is TGTGCCAGCAGCTTAGCGCTCAGGGGGAGCACTGAAGCTTTCTTT. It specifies CASSLALRGSTEAFF.